This T cell receptor beta chain stems from a study of OX40 agonist ivuxolimab in advanced cancers. Study summary: Dose-escalation patients' cancers were hepatocellular carcinoma, melanoma, renal cell or head and neck cancer.

This table comes from immunoSEQ multiplex PCR, and its TCRdb copy is limited to in-frame clones, with some not included. The sample yields roughly 75,000 clones, around nine tenths seen once. This clone came up once. The CDR3 spans 16 residues. V gave up 1 base and J gave up 1 base, with 13 bases separating them. Germline V CDR1 and CDR2: MDHEN, SYDVKM. This TCR was sampled from an adult with an advanced solid tumor such as melanoma, head and neck, liver or kidney cancer. Sample: CD4+ or CD8+ T cells sorted from blood, taken in a trial of the OX40 agonist ivuxolimab. This chain connects TRBV28 to TRBJ1-2, with D maybe TRBD1 (5 bases). CDR3 amino acids: CASSLFAGNVNYGYTF. CDR3 sequence (DNA): TGTGCCAGCAGTTTATTTGCAGGGAATGTTAACTATGGCTACACCTTC.